These 20 T cell receptor beta chains were all obtained from the same sample, sequenced in a study of identical twins. TCRdb reprocessed the 5' RACE reads with MiXCR, giving one entry per CDR3 protein. The table has approximately 700,000 distinct CDR3 sequences, 5.5% to 7.5% seen once. Material: naive T cells sorted from blood. The source is a man aged 18 to 35 in good health.

The chain employs TRBV6-2 or TRBV6-3 and TRBJ2-7, with 8 bases fitting TRBD1. Germline values: CDR1 MNHEY, CDR2 SVGEGT. This CDR3 is built from 15 residues. The ends lost 2 bases at V and 4 bases at J; junction bases unmatched: 7. CDR3 DNA sequence: TGTGCCAGCAGTTACCCGCGGACAGGGTATTACGAGCAGTACTTC. Its protein is CASSYPRTGYYEQYF.

Details on this clonotype: An end of the junction differs from the germline gene, which may be a read error. The V call is TRBV6-2 or TRBV6-3, the J call TRBJ2-4; D is perhaps TRBD2 (6 bases). Germline V gene data show CDR1 as MNHEY and CDR2 as SVGEGT. The CDR3 is made up of 14 amino acids. CDR3 in amino acids: CASSYDWVGGEESF. In DNA form, the CDR3 reads TGTGCCAGCAGTTACGATTGGGTTGGAGGGGAAGAATCCTTC.

This clonotype was counted at least ten times. For the CDR3, the DNA is TGCGCCAGCAGCATCGGACTAGCGAGTGACACAGATACGCAGTATTTT. This gives the protein CASSIGLASDTDTQYF. This chain joins TRBV5-1 and TRBJ2-3; 9 bases map to TRBD2. CDR3 size: 16 residues. Germline V gene data show CDR1 as SGHRS and CDR2 as YFSETQ. V lost 4 bases to trimming and J lost 2 bases; unmatched junction nucleotides: 8.

The chain is built from TRBV12-3 or TRBV12-4 and TRBJ2-2; D unclear. The V and J ends lost 10 bases and 5 bases respectively, with 17 bases between them. This CDR3 has 14 amino acids. CDR3 DNA sequence: TGTGCCACCCATCGAAAGGGTAGGACCGGGGAGCTGTTTTTT. Translating gives CATHRKGRTGELFF.

Comment on this clonotype: This may come from a read error, since a much larger clone is one base off. The chain uses TRBV10-3 and TRBJ2-5; 9 nucleotides agree with TRBD1. The closer fit of TRBJ2-1 to the DNA end suggests the J call may be wrong. Germline V gene sequence: CDR1 ENHRY, CDR2 SYGVKD. The CDR3 has 12 residues. DNA of the CDR3: TGTGCCACTTCGGGACAGGGTGAGACCCAGTTCTTC. It encodes CATSGQGETQFF.

This clonotype was detected ten times or more. V is TRBV29-1 and J is TRBJ1-5, with D unresolved. The V and J ends lost 4 bases and 2 bases respectively, with 9 bases between them. Germline values: CDR1 SQVTM, CDR2 ANQGSEA. CDR3 size: 13 residues. The CDR3 loop reads CSVVGPGNQPQHF. The CDR3 nucleotides are TGCAGCGTTGTAGGGCCGGGCAATCAGCCCCAGCATTTT.

The chain joins TRBV6-6 to TRBJ2-5; D is unclear. V was trimmed by 3 bases and J by 4 bases, leaving 9 bases between them. From germline, CDR1 is MNHNY and CDR2 SVGAGI (reference sequence). The CDR3 is made up of 13 amino acids. The CDR3 sequence: CASSYRSIETQYF. Here the CDR3 DNA reads TGTGCCAGCAGTTATCGGTCCATAGAGACCCAGTACTTC.

This clonotype came up a few times. The gene calls are TRBV20-1 and TRBJ2-4; 8 bases are shared with TRBD1. The CDR3 loop spans 15 amino acids. After removal of 8 bases from V and 5 bases from J, the junction contained 14 bases not matched to a gene. CDR1 and CDR2 (germline): DFQATT, SNEGSKA (reference sequence). The DNA of the CDR3 is TGCAGTTCAACGAATCGACAGGGGTCCCAAAACATTCAGTACTTC. As protein: CSSTNRQGSQNIQYF.

This sequence joins TRBV27 and TRBJ1-4; D possibly corresponds to TRBD1 (6 bases). V was pared by 4 bases and J by 8 bases, with 20 bases between. The CDR3 is made up of 16 amino acids. Germline V gene sequence: CDR1 MNHEY, CDR2 SMNVEV (reference sequence). Written as DNA, the CDR3 is TGTGCCAGCAGTTCATGGGCCAGGGGAGGAAAGGAAAAACTGTTTTTT. Translation: CASSSWARGGKEKLFF.

The rearrangement uses TRBV7-9 and TRBJ2-1, with a weak D call TRBD1 (5 bases). CDR3 length: 12 residues. CDR1 and CDR2 (germline): SEHNR, FQNEAQ (reference sequence). V was clipped by 7 bases and J by 6 bases, with 10 bases between them. The CDR3 spells CASIRVGNEQFF. CDR3 DNA sequence: TGTGCCAGCATCAGGGTGGGCAATGAGCAGTTCTTC.

This clonotype appeared many times. V gene TRBV15 combines with J gene TRBJ1-1, with unresolved D. The CDR3 has 13 residues. With 4 bases removed from V and 1 base from J, the gap between germline ends came to 7 bases. Germline-derived CDR1 and CDR2 are LNHNV and YYDKDF (reference sequence). CDR3 nucleotides: TGTGCCACCAGCATAGGAGGGAACACTGAAGCTTTCTTT. Protein product: CATSIGGNTEAFF.

This clonotype came up many times. Its ends do not fully match the called genes, so a read error is possible. The chain couples TRBV7-3 to TRBJ2-1; D gene unclear. CDR1 is SGHTA and CDR2 is FQGTGA in the germline V gene. This CDR3 is built from 15 residues. CDR3 sequence reads: CASSLSTATPNGQFF. The CDR3 DNA reads as TGTGCCAGCAGCTTAAGTACGGCTACCCCAAATGGGCAGTTCTTC. The whole variable domain, filled in from reference TRBV7-3 and TRBJ2-1, reads GAGVSQTPSNKVTEKGKYVELRCDPISGHTALYWYRQSLGQGPEFLIYFQGTGAADDSGLPNDRFFAVRPEGSVSTLKIQRTERGDSAVYLCASSLSTATPNGQFFGPGTRLTVL.

This clonotype was counted only a few times. The chain recombines TRBV6-6 with TRBJ1-2; D gene uncertain. Trimming cost V 6 bases and J 10 bases, with 12 bases left between them. The CDR3 extends over 11 amino acids. CDR1 and CDR2 (germline): MNHNY, SVGAGI (reference sequence). The CDR3 loop is CASSRLLDYTF. The CDR3 nucleotides read TGTGCCAGCAGCCGTCTTCTAGACTACACCTTC.

V gene TRBV12-3 or TRBV12-4 combines with J gene TRBJ1-5; D remains unclear. This CDR3 is 16 amino acids long. The V gene lost 7 bases and the J gene lost 1 base, with 17 bases spanning the gap. The CDR3 DNA reads TGTGCCAGCACCCGCGGTTGGGCGGGAAGCAATCAGCCCCAGCATTTT. This codes for CASTRGWAGSNQPQHF.

This clonotype was seen repeatedly, ten times or more. This chain joins TRBV7-9 and TRBJ2-6; D uncertain. Trimming cost V 8 bases and J 5 bases, with 10 bases left between them. The length of the CDR3 is 13 residues. The germline V gene encodes CDR1 SEHNR and CDR2 FQNEAQ (reference sequence). CDR3 nucleotides: TGTGCCAGCTCTATTAACCGGGCCAACGTCCTGACTTTC. Amino acid sequence: CASSINRANVLTF.

In this sample, this clonotype turned up a few times. This sequence joins TRBV11-2 and TRBJ2-1, with TRBD2 as a possible D gene (6 bases). Between the trimmed V and J ends, which lost 6 bases and 5 bases, there was a span of 20 bases. This CDR3 comprises 16 residues. The germline V gene encodes CDR1 SGHAT and CDR2 FQNNGV. CDR3 bases: TGTGCCAGCAGACGTTTAGGAGGGACCAAGAACAATGAGCAGTTCTTC. Amino acids: CASRRLGGTKNNEQFF.

In this sample, this clonotype turned up many times. V is TRBV12-5 and J is TRBJ2-5, with 9 positions matching TRBD2. V dropped 2 bases and J dropped 5; count of bases not matched to a gene: 6. The CDR3 runs 15 residues. Looked up from germline, CDR1 is LGHNT and CDR2 is FRNRAP. CDR3: CASGLTSGLSETQYF. CDR3 nucleotide sequence: TGTGCTAGTGGTTTGACTAGCGGGCTGTCTGAGACCCAGTACTTC.

This clonotype was counted a few times. This chain joins TRBV29-1 and TRBJ2-1, with 15 bases lining up with TRBD2. V lost 1 base, J lost 3 bases, and 10 bases stayed unmatched. Looked up from germline, CDR1 is SQVTM and CDR2 is ANQGSEA. This CDR3 is 19 amino acids long. This CDR3 reads CSVEAGLAGGPSFYNEQFF. CDR3 DNA: TGCAGCGTTGAAGCGGGACTAGCGGGAGGTCCATCGTTCTACAATGAGCAGTTCTTC.

This clonotype was detected many times. This chain links TRBV9 with TRBJ2-1; 8 bases are a match to TRBD2. This CDR3 region has 15 residues. V lost 0 bases and J lost 7; bases outside the gene matches: 6. Germline assignment: CDR1 SGDLS and CDR2 YYNGEE. As DNA, the CDR3 is TGTGCCAGCAGCGTAGCGGGAGGGCCTCAAAATGAGCAGTTCTTC. Translated: CASSVAGGPQNEQFF.

The genes are TRBV5-1 and TRBJ2-2, with 13 bases lining up with TRBD2. Germline trimming cut 4 bases from V and 4 bases from J; bases unmatched to any gene: 7. CDR1 SGHRS and CDR2 YFSETQ come from the germline V gene. The CDR3 is 17 residues long. The chain's CDR3 is CASSQGLAGSVTGELFF. CDR3 DNA sequence: TGCGCCAGCAGCCAGGGACTAGCGGGATCGGTCACCGGGGAGCTGTTTTTT.